These 7 T cell receptor beta chains were sequenced from one sample in a study of T cell repertoires in cytomegalovirus infection (dated by TCRdb to the late 2010s). The reads were generated on an Illumina HiSeq 1500. TCRdb redid the processing of the public reads, applying fastp at Q25 and MiXCR, and retained in-frame beta chains. Rows with a matching CDR3 protein are joined into one entry that keeps the most common DNA and genes. The sample profile shows approximately 320,000 distinct CDR3 sequences; 8% to 9.5% of them were found once. 3.5% to 4.5% of the sample is taken by the ten largest. Sequences were obtained from PBMCs. The receptors shown here come from a human donor in good health (CMV status not recorded). Some clones in this sample may be carry-over from other donors' samples.

This clonotype was picked up a small number of times. The chain has TRBV29-1 and TRBJ2-7, with TRBD2 identical over 12 bases. The length of the CDR3 is 13 residues. Germline CDR1 reads SQVTM; CDR2 reads ANQGSEA. V lost 6 bases and J lost 3; bases outside the gene matches: 3. The CDR3 DNA is TGCAGCGTGGAACTAGCGGGAGGCTACGAGCAGTACTTC. This translates into CSVELAGGYEQYF.

Worth noting for this clonotype: Mismatch with germline at one junction end may stem from a read error. This rearrangement joins TRBV19 to TRBJ2-5; 12 bases are shared with TRBD2. This CDR3 spans 15 amino acids. Germline loops: CDR1 LNHDA, CDR2 SQIVND (reference sequence). The CDR3 DNA reads TGTGCCAGTAGCACTAGCGGGGGGACCCAAAAGACCCAGTACTTC. The encoded protein is CASSTSGGTQKTQYF.

At least ten counts were recorded for this clonotype. The gene calls are TRBV6-1 and TRBJ1-3; 7 bases are a match to TRBD1. V shed 6 bases, J shed 4 bases, and the junction held 9 bases outside the gene matches. The CDR3 contains 15 residues. Per the germline V gene, CDR1 is MNHNS and CDR2 is SASEGT. The CDR3 region has the DNA TGTGCCAGCAGCCCCCAGGGGGGGCGAGGAAACACCATATATTTT. Translated, it gives CASSPQGGRGNTIYF.

This clonotype was found many times. The rearrangement joins TRBV7-9 to TRBJ2-1; TRBD1 matches 8 bases. The CDR3 length is 16 residues. The germline gives CDR1 SEHNR, CDR2 FQNEAQ (reference sequence). Unmatched junction bases numbered 7, after V lost 2 bases and J lost 4 bases. The CDR3 DNA follows: TGTGCCAGCAGCTTACTCGGACAGGGTGGGTACAATGAGCAGTTCTTC. Protein product: CASSLLGQGGYNEQFF.

This clonotype was seen at least ten times. The V and J genes are TRBV10-3 and TRBJ2-5; D is tentatively TRBD1 or TRBD2 (5 bases each). CDR1 is ENHRY and CDR2 is SYGVKD in the germline V gene. V was trimmed by 2 bases and J by 5 bases, leaving 12 bases between them. The CDR3 contains 14 residues. For the CDR3, the DNA is TGTGCCATCAGTGAGGGGGGAAGTCGTGAGACCCAGTACTTC. Protein sequence: CAISEGGSRETQYF.

This clonotype has more than one count but fewer than ten. CDR3 bases: TGTGCCAGCAGACCTCCTGGCCAGGGGGCCTATGGCTACACCTTC. This gives the protein CASRPPGQGAYGYTF. The V and J genes are TRBV6-5 and TRBJ1-2; 8 bases align to TRBD1. V dropped 6 bases and J dropped 4; count of bases not matched to a gene: 10. The CDR3 has 15 residues. CDR1 is MNHEY and CDR2 is SVGAGI in the germline V gene.

This clonotype has at least ten counts. The chain couples TRBV2 to TRBJ2-5; tentatively, D is TRBD1 (6 bases). Trimming stripped 6 bases from V and 5 bases from J, with 16 bases between. This CDR3 comprises 14 residues. CDR1 and CDR2 from the germline V gene are SNHLY and FYNNEI. CDR3 in amino acids: CASSRGRPPETQYF. Here the CDR3 DNA reads TGTGCCAGCAGCAGGGGACGGCCCCCGGAGACCCAGTACTTC. The variable domain in full, with the rest retrieved from reference TRBV2 and TRBJ2-5, is EPEVTQTPSHQVTQMGQEVILRCVPISNHLYFYWYRQILGQKVEFLVSFYNNEISEKSEIFDDQFSVERPDGSNFTLKIRSTKLEDSAMYFCASSRGRPPETQYFGPGTRLLVL.